This T cell receptor (beta chain) was sequenced in a study of T cell repertoires in cytomegalovirus infection. About the research overall: In public TCR beta signatures, there were indications of both CMV infection and matching HLA type. Study-wide results and caveats: Summed frequency of public TCR beta families distinguished CMV carriers with the relevant HLA.

In TCRdb, the reads were re-called with MiXCR into one record per CDR3 protein. Among some 280,000 distinct CDR3 sequences listed, roughly an eighth were seen once. On this clonotype itself: Antigen unknown.

The germline V gene has CDR1 SNHLY and CDR2 FYNNEI. This CDR3 has 12 amino acids. V gave up 7 bases and J gave up 8 bases, with 11 bases separating them. The V call is TRBV2, the J call TRBJ1-4; D is unresolved. The TCR was taken from a human donor in good health (CMV status not recorded). Some clones in this sample may be carry-over from other donors' samples. The sequenced sample was PBMCs. CDR3 sequence (DNA): TGTGCCAGCAAAGAAGGATACGAAAAACTGTTTTTT. Protein: CASKEGYEKLFF. Together with reference TRBV2 and TRBJ1-4, the CDR3 gives the full variable domain: EPEVTQTPSHQVTQMGQEVILRCVPISNHLYFYWYRQILGQKVEFLVSFYNNEISEKSEIFDDQFSVERPDGSNFTLKIRSTKLEDSAMYFCASKEGYEKLFFGSGTQLSVL.